Below are 27 T cell receptor beta chains sequenced from a single sample in a study of blood T cells in healthy people across ages. A second PCR of about 6 to 11 cycles used a sample-barcoded 5' primer and a J-beta primer mix. TCRdb recomputed calls from the 5' RACE reads with MiXCR, one row per CDR3 protein. Among roughly 800,000 distinct CDR3 sequences listed, roughly 26% were seen once. The sample also formed part of further work on T cells of mothers and their children.

What was sequenced was blood. The receptors derive from a boy younger than 18 in good health.

A few counts support this clonotype. The rearrangement uses TRBV13 and TRBJ2-5; 8 bases align to TRBD1. The germline V gene encodes CDR1 PRHDT and CDR2 FYEKMQ (reference sequence). The CDR3 covers 16 residues. V dropped 4 bases and J dropped 2; count of bases not matched to a gene: 9. The CDR3 region has the DNA TGTGCCAGCAGCTCGAGGACAGGGAATTTTCAAGAGACCCAGTACTTC. This translates into CASSSRTGNFQETQYF.

The rearrangement joins TRBV5-1 to TRBJ2-5; D might be TRBD1 (6 bases). The CDR3 is made up of 15 amino acids. Germline-derived CDR1 and CDR2 are SGHRS and YFSETQ. Trimming removed 0 bases from V and 1 base from J, with 10 bases in between. The CDR3 DNA follows: TGCGCCAGCAGCTTGGTCCCGGACAGCCAAGAGACCCAGTACTTC. It specifies CASSLVPDSQETQYF.

V gene TRBV6-2 or TRBV6-3 combines with J gene TRBJ1-2, with D unclear. This CDR3 spans 13 amino acids. V was trimmed by 6 bases and J by 8 bases, leaving 16 bases between them. Germline-derived CDR1 and CDR2 are MNHEY and SVGEGT. The CDR3 coding sequence is TGTGCCAGCAGCCCGCGAGGAGTTTCCGGCTACACCTTC. It yields the protein CASSPRGVSGYTF.

This chain links TRBV27 with TRBJ1-5, with D tentatively TRBD1 (6 bases). CDR1 is MNHEY, CDR2 SMNVEV, per germline (reference sequence). This CDR3 region has 15 residues. Trimming took 6 bases from V and 4 from J, leaving 16 bases between them. The CDR3 protein is CASRTQGFGNQPQHF. Here the CDR3 DNA reads TGTGCCAGCAGGACACAGGGATTTGGAAATCAGCCCCAGCATTTT.

In its sample, this clonotype was seen once. The CDR3 sequence is CASSLVSASGTYEQYF. The CDR3 DNA sequence: TGTGCCAGCAGTTTGGTTTCCGCTAGCGGGACCTACGAACAGTACTTC. This chain links TRBV28 with TRBJ2-5; 9 bases agree with TRBD2. The CDR3 runs to 16 residues. With 3 bases clipped from V and 11 bases from J, the junction kept 16 bases outside the gene matches. From germline, CDR1 is MDHEN and CDR2 SYDVKM.

This clonotype was counted only a few times. The V and J genes are TRBV12-3 or TRBV12-4 and TRBJ1-1; the D gene is possibly TRBD1 (5 bases). The V and J ends lost 7 bases and 5 bases respectively, with 14 bases between them. The CDR3 is 13 amino acids. The CDR3 region is CASIVGWGTEAFF. The CDR3 DNA reads as TGTGCCAGCATCGTGGGGTGGGGGACTGAAGCTTTCTTT.

The rearrangement uses TRBV21-1 and TRBJ2-7; TRBD1 is the table's D call and was not checked against the DNA. TRBV21-1 has pseudogene status. CDR3 length equals 14 residues. The CDR3 DNA follows: TGTGCCAGCAGCAAAGTGGGGGTCACTCACGAGCAGTACTTC. Its translation: CASSKVGVTHEQYF.

The table lists this clonotype with a few counts. The V call is TRBV6-6, the J call TRBJ2-1; 7 bases are a match to TRBD1. TRBJ2-5 explains the end of the DNA better; the J call may be wrong. CDR1 MNHNY and CDR2 SVGAGI come from the germline V gene (reference sequence). The CDR3 extends over 16 amino acids. CDR3 loop: CASSYVRQGATETQYF. The CDR3 region has the DNA TGTGCCAGCAGTTACGTACGACAGGGCGCCACGGAGACCCAGTACTTC.

This clonotype was detected a few times. The chain uses TRBV4-1 and TRBJ1-5, with unresolved D. With 1 base removed from V and 4 bases from J, the gap between germline ends came to 11 bases. This CDR3 has 15 amino acids. Germline V gene lookup returns CDR1 MGHRA and CDR2 YSYEKL. The DNA for the CDR3 is TGCGCCAGCAGCCAAGGCTGGGGTGAAAATCAGCCCCAGCATTTT. It translates to CASSQGWGENQPQHF.

A note on this clonotype: A much larger clone differs from this one at a single base, so this may be a read error. The rearrangement links TRBV2 to TRBJ2-5, with D unclear. The CDR3 has 11 residues. Between the trimmed V and J ends, which lost 5 bases and 5 bases, there was a span of 6 bases. The V gene's germline CDR1 is SNHLY and CDR2 FYNNEI. CDR3 protein: CASSPWETQYF. The DNA of the CDR3 is TGTGCCAGCAGTCCCTGGGAGACCCAGTACTTC. The whole variable domain, remainder taken from reference TRBV2 and TRBJ2-5, is EPEVTQTPSHQVTQMGQEVILRCVPISNHLYFYWYRQILGQKVEFLVSFYNNEISEKSEIFDDQFSVERPDGSNFTLKIRSTKLEDSAMYFCASSPWETQYFGPGTRLLVL.

The chain joins TRBV12-3 or TRBV12-4 to TRBJ1-2, with D perhaps matching TRBD1 (5 bases). This CDR3 is built from 17 residues. The germline V and J ends were trimmed by 5 bases and 2 bases, with 21 bases remaining between them. The CDR3 loop is CASSLGSRAYQNYGYTF. The CDR3 region has the DNA TGTGCCAGCAGTCTAGGGTCCAGGGCTTATCAAAACTATGGCTACACCTTC.

CDR3 in DNA: TGTGCCAGCAGTTTTAATGGGGGCTGGGAGCAGTACTTC. Its protein is CASSFNGGWEQYF. The chain uses TRBV28 and TRBJ2-5, with D possibly TRBD1 on 6 matching bases. Germline V gene sequence: CDR1 MDHEN, CDR2 SYDVKM. The V gene lost 3 bases and the J gene lost 11 bases, with 16 bases spanning the gap. The CDR3 runs 13 residues.

This clonotype was counted a few times. The chain has TRBV21-1 and TRBJ2-2; TRBD1 is taken as the D call from the table, unchecked against the DNA. TRBV21-1 is described as a pseudogene. The CDR3 consists of 14 residues. Here the CDR3 DNA reads TGTGCCAGCGCATGGGGCCACGCCGCCGGGGAGCTGTTTTTT. It is translated as CASAWGHAAGELFF.

This chain links TRBV2 with TRBJ2-3; D possibly corresponds to TRBD2 (5 bases). CDR3 length: 15 amino acids. CDR1 is SNHLY and CDR2 is FYNNEI in the germline V gene. Trimming removed 7 bases from V and 0 bases from J, with 14 bases in between. The CDR3 protein is CASKIRGSSTDTQYF. The CDR3 region has the DNA TGTGCCAGCAAAATACGAGGGAGTAGCACAGATACGCAGTATTTT.

The rearrangement joins TRBV10-3 to TRBJ2-7; no firm D call. Looked up from germline, CDR1 is ENHRY and CDR2 is SYGVKD. The CDR3 has 12 residues. V dropped 5 bases and J dropped 2 bases, with 7 bases sitting between them. This CDR3 is CAISTVAYEQYF. CDR3 DNA sequence: TGTGCCATCAGTACGGTCGCCTACGAGCAGTACTTC.

This chain links TRBV11-2 with TRBJ2-1; D might be TRBD2 (5 bases). Trimming stripped 0 bases from V and 2 bases from J, with 14 bases between. CDR1 and CDR2 from the germline V gene are SGHAT and FQNNGV. CDR3 length equals 17 residues. Here the CDR3 DNA reads TGTGCCAGCAGCTTAGATGGCCCGGGGTTTGCCTACAATGAGCAGTTCTTC. This encodes CASSLDGPGFAYNEQFF.

This clonotype has more than one count but fewer than ten. V gene TRBV4-1 combines with J gene TRBJ1-2; 11 bases fit TRBD1. V gave up 3 bases and J gave up 4 bases; unmatched junction bases: 1. From germline, CDR1 is MGHRA and CDR2 YSYEKL. This CDR3 region has 14 residues. CDR3 residues: CASSHGTGGYGYTF. In nucleotides, the CDR3 is TGCGCCAGCAGCCACGGGACAGGGGGCTATGGCTACACCTTC.

The gene calls are TRBV15 and TRBJ2-5; possibly TRBD1 or TRBD2 for D (5 bases each). V lost 1 base, J lost 4 bases, and 13 bases lay in between. The CDR3 consists of 15 residues. Germline V gene lookup returns CDR1 LNHNV and CDR2 YYDKDF (reference sequence). Written as DNA, the CDR3 is TGTGCCACCAGCAGAGCCGGGGCAGGTCCAGAGACCCAGTACTTC. This codes for CATSRAGAGPETQYF.

This clonotype has more than one count but fewer than ten. The chain combines TRBV30 with TRBJ2-7; possibly TRBD1 or TRBD2 for D (5 bases each). V dropped 5 bases and J dropped 2 bases, with 13 bases sitting between them. Germline V gene data show CDR1 as GTSNPN and CDR2 as SVGIG (reference sequence). The CDR3 contains 13 residues. CDR3 coding DNA: TGTGCCTGGCGGGGCCTTTCTACCTACGAGCAGTACTTC. This codes for CAWRGLSTYEQYF.

CDR3 sequence (DNA): TGCGCCAGCAGCATACCGACAGGGGGCCTGACTGAAGCTTTCTTT. Amino acid sequence: CASSIPTGGLTEAFF. This chain connects TRBV5-1 to TRBJ1-1, with 10 bases lining up with TRBD1. This CDR3 spans 15 amino acids. Germline V gene sequence: CDR1 SGHRS, CDR2 YFSETQ. J gave up 5 bases and V 4 bases, and 8 bases lay outside the gene matches.

V is TRBV20-1 and J is TRBJ1-2; 12 nucleotides align to TRBD1. J gave up 8 bases and V 6 bases, and 10 bases lay outside the gene matches. Germline V gene sequence: CDR1 DFQATT, CDR2 SNEGSKA (reference sequence). This CDR3 comprises 14 residues. CDR3 residues: CSAFLGDRGHGYTF. The CDR3 DNA reads as TGCAGTGCCTTCTTAGGGGACAGGGGGCACGGCTACACCTTC.

This clonotype was counted only a few times. This chain links TRBV29-1 with TRBJ2-3, with D uncertain. The CDR3 has 12 amino acids. V gave up 3 bases and J gave up 4 bases, with 8 bases separating them. Germline CDR1 SQVTM, CDR2 ANQGSEA. CDR3 bases: TGCAGCGTTGAGTACCCTGCAGATACGCAGTATTTT. This codes for CSVEYPADTQYF.

This sequence joins TRBV24-1 and TRBJ2-5, with 11 bases lining up with TRBD2. Germline V gives CDR1 KGHDR, CDR2 SFDVKD. The ends lost 0 bases at V and 5 bases at J; junction bases unmatched: 10. The CDR3 covers 18 residues. Written as DNA, the CDR3 is TGTGCCACCAGTGATTTGCTGGGTGTAGCGGGGGGGCTGGAGACCCAGTACTTC. Translated, it gives CATSDLLGVAGGLETQYF.

This clonotype was counted only a few times. The CDR3 coding sequence is TGTGCCAGCTCACCGACTACAGGGGGCACAGATACGCAGTATTTT. The encoded protein is CASSPTTGGTDTQYF. The chain carries TRBV18 and TRBJ2-3; 7 bases map to TRBD1. Losses at the gene ends were 3 bases for V and 1 base for J; bases not matched to a gene: 4. In germline, CDR1 is KGHSH, CDR2 LQKENI. This CDR3 is 15 amino acids long.

This chain uses TRBV20-1 with TRBJ2-4; D perhaps matches TRBD2 (7 bases). V was shortened by 5 bases and J by 2 bases, with 25 bases between the two germline ends. Germline V gene sequence: CDR1 DFQATT, CDR2 SNEGSKA (reference sequence). This CDR3 has 18 amino acids. The CDR3 loop reads CSAPLWWGGLLPKNIQYF. As DNA, the CDR3 is TGCAGTGCTCCACTCTGGTGGGGGGGCCTTCTTCCCAAAAACATTCAGTACTTC.

The chain couples TRBV6-1 to TRBJ2-2; D call uncertain. The length of the CDR3 is 16 residues. Trimming removed 3 bases from V and 7 bases from J, with 18 bases in between. Germline CDR1 reads MNHNS; CDR2 reads SASEGT. The CDR3 DNA reads as TGTGCCAGCAGTGATATAGGTTGGCGCAAGGGCGGGGAGCTGTTTTTT. The encoded protein is CASSDIGWRKGGELFF.

This clonotype was counted only a few times. CDR3 nucleotide sequence: TGCAGTGCTGAACTAGCGGGGGCCGAGGATACGCAGTATTTT. It encodes CSAELAGAEDTQYF. The rearrangement links TRBV20-1 to TRBJ2-3; 11 nucleotides line up with TRBD2. V shed 5 bases, J shed 6 bases, and the junction held 7 bases outside the gene matches. The CDR3 sequence is 14 residues long. Germline V CDR1 and CDR2: DFQATT, SNEGSKA (reference sequence).